Below are 5 T cell receptor beta chains sequenced from a single sample in a study of shared clonotypes between healthy human individuals. TCRdb keeps only in-frame clones here, not all; method: immunoSEQ multiplex PCR. Of 2 million to 2.5 million clones in the sample, 80% to 95% were seen once. Source material: naive CD4+ T cells from PBMCs. Specified subset: CD45RA+ positively selected. The receptors stem from a man aged 18 to 35 in good health. Some clones in this sample may be carry-over from other donors' samples.

This chain links TRBV28 with TRBJ2-4; 10 bases agree with TRBD2. The J segment lost 1 base and the V segment lost 4 bases, leaving 10 bases of the junction unmatched. The CDR3 spans 18 residues. Germline V lookup: CDR1 MDHEN, CDR2 SYDVKM. Written as DNA, the CDR3 is TGTGCCAGCAGTTCTTGGCTAGCGGGAGCGGGGGCCAAAAACATTCAGTACTTC. Translated, it gives CASSSWLAGAGAKNIQYF.

J is TRBJ2-5 and V is TRBV2, with D perhaps given as TRBD1 or TRBD2 (5 bases each). V lost 7 bases and J lost 7, with 16 bases in between. Germline-derived CDR1 and CDR2 are SNHLY and FYNNEI. CDR3 length: 13 amino acids. The CDR3 sequence: CASKPSWGSTQYF. DNA for the CDR3: TGTGCCAGCAAACCGAGCTGGGGGTCGACCCAGTACTTC.

The chain couples TRBV28 to TRBJ2-1; D is perhaps TRBD1 or TRBD2 (5 bases each). This CDR3 region has 15 residues. Trimming cost V 2 bases and J 7 bases, with 15 bases left between them. Germline CDR1 and CDR2: MDHEN and SYDVKM. CDR3 DNA sequence: TGTGCCAGCAGTTTACCCGGGGCTCGGACTAATGAGCAGTTCTTC. Protein product: CASSLPGARTNEQFF.

CDR3 in amino acids: CASSPSRLAGDRPYEQYF. CDR3 nucleotide sequence: TGTGCCAGCTCACCATCTAGGCTAGCGGGAGACCGGCCCTACGAGCAGTACTTC. V and J are TRBV18 and TRBJ2-7; TRBD2 matches at 10 bases. Unmatched junction bases numbered 12, after V lost 2 bases and J lost 2 bases. The CDR3 spans 18 residues. Per the germline V gene, CDR1 is KGHSH and CDR2 is LQKENI.

A word on this clone: The sample contains more than one DNA sequence encoding this CDR3. The J gene is TRBJ2-7, the V gene TRBV28; 9 positions match TRBD1. This CDR3 comprises 15 residues. Germline lookup yields CDR1 MDHEN and CDR2 SYDVKM. Germline trimming cut 0 bases from V and 4 bases from J; bases unmatched to any gene: 4. The CDR3 DNA follows: TGTGCCAGCAGTTTATGGGACAGGGGACCTTACGAGCAGTACTTC. Amino acids: CASSLWDRGPYEQYF.